The 32 T cell receptor beta chains below come from one sample, sequenced in a study of CD8+ T cells in alopecia areata. cDNA reverse transcribed from extracted RNA served as the sequencing template. Produced via immunoSEQ multiplex PCR; TCRdb's table is partial and in-frame only. The profile shows about 94,000 clones, about three quarters of them singletons. Indicated treatment: oral pan-JAK inhibitor, 5-10 mg twice daily. This specimen was CD8+ T cells sorted from blood, taken at approximately week 42, from a patient treated with tofacitinib. These receptors were obtained from a human donor with alopecia areata.

This clone showed up just a few times. This sequence joins TRBV29-1 and TRBJ1-2, with D hard to call. Germline V gene lookup returns CDR1 SQVTM and CDR2 ANQGSEA. Trimming removed 5 bases at V and 2 bases at J, with 12 bases between. The CDR3 contains 13 residues. The CDR3: CSVPNLENYGYTF. CDR3 coding DNA: TGCAGCGTTCCAAACCTCGAAAACTATGGCTACACCTTC.

This clone was counted a single time. The J gene is TRBJ2-1, the V gene TRBV4-3; D might be TRBD1 or TRBD2, each matching 5 bases. The CDR3 loop spans 15 amino acids. V was clipped by 0 bases and J by 7 bases, with 13 bases between them. Per the germline V gene, CDR1 is LGHNA and CDR2 is YSLEER. The CDR3 loop is CASSQDWGNTNEQFF. As DNA, the CDR3 is TGCGCCAGCAGCCAAGATTGGGGGAATACAAATGAGCAGTTCTTC.

The chain has TRBV6-5 and TRBJ2-1, with TRBD2 as a possible D gene (6 bases). Germline values: CDR1 MNHEY, CDR2 SVGAGI. The CDR3 loop spans 13 amino acids. V was pared by 10 bases and J by 7 bases, with 17 bases between. The CDR3 is CATSRGFLNEQFF. In DNA form, the CDR3 reads TGTGCCACGTCGCGGGGATTTCTGAATGAGCAGTTCTTC.

This chain uses TRBV11-2 with TRBJ2-1; D possibly corresponds to TRBD2 (5 bases). The germline V and J ends were trimmed by 1 base and 5 bases, with 12 bases remaining between them. Germline CDR1 is SGHAT and CDR2 is FQNNGV. This CDR3 is 15 amino acids long. The CDR3 nucleotides read TGTGCCAGCAGCTTAGGCCCGGGGAGCCACAATGAGCAGTTCTTC. Its protein is CASSLGPGSHNEQFF. The full variable domain, its missing parts supplied by reference TRBV11-2 and TRBJ2-1, is EAGVAQSPRYKIIEKRQSVAFWCNPISGHATLYWYQQILGQGPKLLIQFQNNGVVDDSQLPKDRFSAERLKGVDSTLKIQPAKLEDSAVYLCASSLGPGSHNEQFFGPGTRLTVL.

This chain links TRBV9 with TRBJ2-2; maybe TRBD2 (6 bases). CDR1 is SGDLS and CDR2 is YYNGEE in the germline V gene. The ends were cut back, 2 bases at V and 1 base at J, with 12 bases in the middle. The CDR3 totals 16 residues. The CDR3 reads CASSVGRRGNTGELFF. The DNA of the CDR3 is TGTGCCAGCAGCGTTGGACGGCGGGGGAACACCGGGGAGCTGTTTTTT.

The chain is built from TRBV15 and TRBJ2-3; D is perhaps TRBD2 (5 bases). This CDR3 is built from 15 residues. V was trimmed by 3 bases and J by 2 bases, leaving 12 bases between them. Per germline, CDR1 LNHNV and CDR2 YYDKDF (reference sequence). The CDR3 is CATSSLAGDTDTQYF. CDR3 bases: TGTGCCACCAGCAGTTTGGCGGGTGACACAGATACGCAGTATTTT.

The rearrangement links TRBV10-3 to TRBJ1-1, with TRBD1 as a possible D gene (6 bases). Deletions cut 5 bases from V and 1 base from J, with 8 bases between. The germline V gene has CDR1 ENHRY and CDR2 SYGVKD. The CDR3 is 13 amino acids. The CDR3 bases are TGTGCCATCAGTCCGACAGGGAACACTGAAGCTTTCTTT. It codes for CAISPTGNTEAFF.

Only one count was recorded for this clone. The chain combines TRBV7-9 with TRBJ2-7; 9 bases are shared with TRBD2. V was pared by 2 bases and J by 0 bases, with 11 bases of the junction left unmatched. CDR3 length: 18 residues. Germline loops: CDR1 SEHNR, CDR2 FQNEAQ (reference sequence). The CDR3 loop reads CASSLSGSGGSHSYEQYF. CDR3 nucleotide sequence: TGTGCCAGCAGCTTATCTGGTAGCGGGGGTTCACACTCCTACGAGCAGTACTTC.

This chain connects TRBV29-1 to TRBJ1-2; 7 nucleotides agree with TRBD1. There are 13 residues in the CDR3. The trim removed 0 bases at V and 4 bases at J, leaving 2 bases unmatched. CDR1 SQVTM and CDR2 ANQGSEA come from the germline V gene. CDR3 loop: CSVEDRDSYGYTF. CDR3 sequence (DNA): TGCAGCGTTGAAGACCGGGACAGCTATGGCTACACCTTC. The whole variable domain, filled in from reference TRBV29-1 and TRBJ1-2, reads SAVISQKPSRDICQRGTSLTIQCQVDSQVTMMFWYRQQPGQSLTLIATANQGSEATYESGFVIDKFPISRPNLTFSTLTVSNMSPEDSSIYLCSVEDRDSYGYTFGSGTRLTVV.

The genes are TRBV10-3 and TRBJ2-1, with D possibly TRBD2 on 5 matching bases. CDR3 length equals 14 residues. V dropped 0 bases and J dropped 2 bases, with 5 bases sitting between them. Germline CDR1 ENHRY, CDR2 SYGVKD. This CDR3 is CAISESGAYNEQFF. CDR3 in DNA: TGTGCCATCAGTGAGTCGGGAGCCTACAATGAGCAGTTCTTC.

This clone was seen only a few times. The V and J genes are TRBV7-3 and TRBJ2-5, with a tentative D call TRBD2 (6 bases). Germline values: CDR1 SGHTA, CDR2 FQGTGA. With 5 bases removed from V and 7 bases from J, the gap between germline ends came to 20 bases. The CDR3 runs to 15 residues. CDR3 amino acids: CASSQYGGVSWTQYF. The CDR3 nucleotides are TGTGCCAGCAGCCAATATGGAGGGGTTTCGTGGACCCAGTACTTC.

The V call is TRBV4-3, the J call TRBJ2-7, with 8 bases lining up with TRBD1. Germline CDR1 reads LGHNA; CDR2 reads YSLEER. The CDR3 has 13 residues. The V gene end was trimmed by 4 bases and the J gene end by 2 bases; junction bases not matched to a gene: 1. The CDR3 sequence is CASSPGQAYEQYF. Written as DNA, the CDR3 is TGCGCCAGCAGCCCGGGACAGGCCTACGAGCAGTACTTC.

The V call is TRBV5-4, the J call TRBJ1-1; TRBD1 agrees at 7 bases. The CDR3 is 15 residues long. J was trimmed by 3 bases and V by 4 bases; bases with no gene match: 9. The germline V gene encodes CDR1 SGHNT and CDR2 YYREEE (reference sequence). Here the CDR3 DNA reads TGTGCCAGCAGCCAAGAGACAGGGCTCTACACTGAAGCTTTCTTT. Translating gives CASSQETGLYTEAFF.

Remarks on this clone: This CDR3 is also generated by other DNA sequences in the sample. The chain joins TRBV30 to TRBJ1-1; 7 nucleotides match TRBD1. Germline CDR1 reads GTSNPN; CDR2 reads SVGIG (reference sequence). This CDR3 has 14 amino acids. V lost 0 bases and J lost 0; bases outside the gene matches: 1. The CDR3, as DNA: TGTGCCTGGAGTGTAGGGGGCATGAACACTGAAGCTTTCTTT. It is translated as CAWSVGGMNTEAFF.

As concerns this clone: The same CDR3 can be traced to other DNA sequences in this sample. The chain links TRBV7-6 to TRBJ2-7; the match to TRBD2 covers 7 bases. The CDR3 runs 14 residues. The ends lost 1 base at V and 3 bases at J; junction bases unmatched: 3. Germline CDR1 reads SGHVS; CDR2 reads FNYEAQ. CDR3 bases: TGTGCCAGCAGCTTAGGTGGCGGGAGCTACGAGCAGTACTTC. This codes for CASSLGGGSYEQYF.

The chain recombines TRBV29-1 with TRBJ1-2, with a weak D call TRBD1 (5 bases). The CDR3 is 12 amino acids. V was cut by 3 bases and J by 2 bases, with 7 bases left in between. Per the germline V gene, CDR1 is SQVTM and CDR2 is ANQGSEA. Written as DNA, the CDR3 is TGCAGCGTTGACCCAGGGAACTATGGCTACACCTTC. Translation: CSVDPGNYGYTF.

The chain has TRBV19 and TRBJ1-5; D unclear. The CDR3 is 15 residues long. Trimming pared 8 bases from V and 0 bases from J, leaving 14 bases between. The germline V gene encodes CDR1 LNHDA and CDR2 SQIVND (reference sequence). The CDR3 nucleotides are TGTGCCAGTTCTCAACAGCTTAATAGCAATCAGCCCCAGCATTTT. Its protein product is CASSQQLNSNQPQHF.

This chain links TRBV27 with TRBJ1-5; D ambiguous. Germline CDR1 is MNHEY and CDR2 is SMNVEV (reference sequence). V lost 3 bases to trimming and J lost 6 bases, with 9 bases between them. CDR3 size: 13 residues. In DNA, the CDR3 is TGTGCCAGCAGTTTTGGGGTAAGTCAGCCCCAGCATTTT. Its translation is CASSFGVSQPQHF.

As concerns this clone: Compared with germline, one end of the junction differs, possibly owing to a read error. V gene TRBV15 combines with J gene TRBJ1-1; possible D gene TRBD1, 5 bases. Germline V lookup: CDR1 LNHNV, CDR2 YYDKDF (reference sequence). The CDR3 length is 13 residues. CDR3 in amino acids: CATSRGEGPRALF. The CDR3 DNA is TGTGCCACCAGCAGAGGAGAGGGGCCCCGCGCTCTCTTT.

This clone has just a few counts. The chain joins TRBV29-1 to TRBJ2-1, with 11 bases fitting TRBD2. From germline, CDR1 is SQVTM and CDR2 ANQGSEA. There are 14 residues in the CDR3. Germline trimming cut 2 bases from V and 8 bases from J; bases unmatched to any gene: 5. The CDR3 nucleotides are TGCAGCGTTGAATGGCTAGCGGGGGGATATGAGCAGTTCTTC. Its protein product is CSVEWLAGGYEQFF.

This sequence joins TRBV12-5 and TRBJ1-2, with 11 bases matching TRBD1. Unmatched junction bases numbered 12, after V lost 5 bases and J lost 7 bases. The CDR3 has 16 amino acids. Germline loops: CDR1 LGHNT, CDR2 FRNRAP. For the CDR3, the DNA is TGTGCTAGTGGTCCACACACGGACAGGGGGCAAAGTGGCTACACCTTC. Its protein is CASGPHTDRGQSGYTF.

This chain links TRBV7-3 with TRBJ1-1; no definite D call. Germline values: CDR1 SGHTA, CDR2 FQGTGA. The CDR3 totals 13 residues. V dropped 4 bases and J dropped 6 bases, with 12 bases sitting between them. DNA of the CDR3: TGTGCCAGCAGCTCAAGCGAGATGGCTGAAGCTTTCTTT. Its translation is CASSSSEMAEAFF.

The J gene is TRBJ2-5, the V gene TRBV2, with D possibly called TRBD1 or TRBD2 (5 bases each). CDR1 and CDR2 (germline): SNHLY, FYNNEI. The CDR3 is 12 amino acids. V was cut by 8 bases and J by 6 bases, with 13 bases left in between. CDR3 coding DNA: TGTGCCAGCGGGACGGCGGCGCAGACCCAGTACTTC. Translating gives CASGTAAQTQYF.

This rearrangement joins TRBV11-2 to TRBJ1-2; D is perhaps TRBD1 (6 bases). Trimming cost V 5 bases and J 4 bases, with 23 bases left between them. The CDR3 contains 17 residues. Germline V lookup: CDR1 SGHAT, CDR2 FQNNGV. The CDR3 nucleotides are TGTGCCAGCAGCATTAGATTGGAGGGATCGACAGGCTATGGCTACACCTTC. It encodes CASSIRLEGSTGYGYTF.

This clone has more than one count but fewer than ten. V is TRBV25-1 and J is TRBJ2-7; D is undetermined. The CDR3 covers 11 residues. The germline V gene has CDR1 MGHDK and CDR2 SYGVNS. V dropped 6 bases and J dropped 2 bases, with 5 bases sitting between them. In nucleotides, the CDR3 is TGTGCCAGCAGAGAGGCCTACGAGCAGTACTTC. Protein product: CASREAYEQYF.

The table lists this clone with a few counts. The V gene is TRBV30, the J gene TRBJ2-7; perhaps TRBD1 as D (5 bases). V was pared by 0 bases and J by 6 bases, with 12 bases between. This CDR3 contains 13 residues. Germline CDR1 GTSNPN, CDR2 SVGIG (reference sequence). The chain's CDR3 is CAWSVPDNFEQYF. In DNA form, the CDR3 reads TGTGCCTGGAGTGTACCGGACAACTTCGAGCAGTACTTC.

V is TRBV6-5 and J is TRBJ2-5; tentatively, D is TRBD1 (7 bases). CDR1 and CDR2 from the germline V gene are MNHEY and SVGAGI. CDR3 length: 16 amino acids. Trimming removed 2 bases at V and 5 bases at J, with 18 bases between. CDR3 in amino acids: CASSYTQEPGGETQYF. CDR3 DNA sequence: TGTGCCAGCAGTTACACCCAAGAACCAGGGGGGGAGACCCAGTACTTC.

This clone was seen only a few times. CDR3: CASSPVGPKEKLFF. The CDR3 nucleotides are TGTGCCAGCAGCCCAGTGGGACCGAAGGAAAAACTGTTTTTT. The chain carries TRBV13 and TRBJ1-4; a possible D gene is TRBD1 (5 bases). Trimming removed 5 bases at V and 8 bases at J, with 15 bases between. The CDR3 extends over 14 amino acids. CDR1 and CDR2 (germline): PRHDT, FYEKMQ (reference sequence).

The CDR3 reads CASSYAVHVTEAFF. CDR3 bases: TGCGCCAGCAGCTACGCAGTCCATGTCACTGAAGCTTTCTTT. This sequence joins TRBV5-1 and TRBJ1-1; D is undetermined. This CDR3 is 14 amino acids long. Trimming cost V 3 bases and J 4 bases, with 13 bases left between them. Germline CDR1 SGHRS, CDR2 YFSETQ.

This clone has just a few counts. A far larger clone is just one base off, so this is likely a read error. Other DNA sequences within the sample encode an identical CDR3. V is TRBV11-2 and J is TRBJ2-6; D may be TRBD2 (5 bases). Germline V gene data show CDR1 as SGHAT and CDR2 as FQNNGV. V was clipped by 5 bases and J by 0 bases, with 11 bases between them. The CDR3 sequence is 16 residues long. The CDR3 sequence is CASSQDGSSGANVLTF. The CDR3, as DNA: TGTGCCAGCAGCCAAGATGGGAGCTCTGGGGCCAACGTCCTGACTTTC.

This sequence joins TRBV4-3 and TRBJ1-1, with D possibly matching TRBD1 (5 bases). Trimming cost V 0 bases and J 3 bases, with 11 bases left between them. This CDR3 has 15 residues. Germline CDR1 is LGHNA and CDR2 is YSLEER. The CDR3 DNA sequence: TGCGCCAGCAGCCAAGATTCGGGGGGGGACACTGAAGCTTTCTTT. Its protein product is CASSQDSGGDTEAFF.

In regard to this clone: The same CDR3 arises from other DNA sequences in this sample as well. The genes are TRBV29-1 and TRBJ1-1; D unresolved. V shed 4 bases and J shed 0 bases, with 9 bases lying between them. Germline assignment: CDR1 SQVTM and CDR2 ANQGSEA. This CDR3 contains 13 residues. The DNA of the CDR3 is TGCAGCGTTGTCGGCGGAATGAACACTGAAGCTTTCTTT. It codes for CSVVGGMNTEAFF.